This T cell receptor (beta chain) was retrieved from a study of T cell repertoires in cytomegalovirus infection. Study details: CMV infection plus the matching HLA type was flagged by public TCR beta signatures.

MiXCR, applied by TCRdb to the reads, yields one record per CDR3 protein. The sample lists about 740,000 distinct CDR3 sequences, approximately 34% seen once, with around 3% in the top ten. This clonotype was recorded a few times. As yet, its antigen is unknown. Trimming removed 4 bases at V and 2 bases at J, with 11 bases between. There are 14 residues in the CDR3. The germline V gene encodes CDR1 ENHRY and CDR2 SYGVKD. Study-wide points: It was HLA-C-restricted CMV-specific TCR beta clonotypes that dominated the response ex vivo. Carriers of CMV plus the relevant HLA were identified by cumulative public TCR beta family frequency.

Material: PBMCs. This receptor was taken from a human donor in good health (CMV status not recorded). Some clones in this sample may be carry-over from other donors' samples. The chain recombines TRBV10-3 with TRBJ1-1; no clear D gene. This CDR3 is CAISGPGGNTEAFF. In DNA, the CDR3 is TGTGCCATCAGTGGTCCCGGAGGAAACACTGAAGCTTTCTTT.